The clone carrying this T cell receptor (beta chain) was detected a few times. Its specificity is not known. TCRdb re-called the 5' RACE reads through MiXCR, storing one row per CDR3 protein. The sample carries fewer than 80,000 distinct CDR3 sequences, roughly 5.2% recorded once. This sample is drawn from a study of CD8 T cells in ankylosing spondylitis. Germline lookup yields CDR1 SGHRS and CDR2 YFSETQ. With 6 bases clipped from V and 0 bases from J, the junction kept 23 bases outside the gene matches. This CDR3 comprises 22 residues. General observations from the study: From matched ankylosing spondylitis synovial fluid, disease-linked clones were reportedly recovered at significantly enriched levels. For ankylosing spondylitis blood, a TCR beta motif of under ten highly homologous variants appeared characteristic.

The source of this sequence is a male donor with ankylosing spondylitis or in good health (not recorded which). This rearrangement joins TRBV5-1 to TRBJ2-2; 10 nucleotides line up with TRBD2. The specimen was blood, either unsorted or a sorted T cell fraction (not recorded which). The DNA for the CDR3 is TGCGCCAGCACCTACAATCCAAGGGAACTAGCGGGGACGTTCGCGAACACCGGGGAGCTGTTTTTT. Protein product: CASTYNPRELAGTFANTGELFF. The whole variable domain, filled in from reference TRBV5-1 and TRBJ2-2, reads KAGVTQTPRYLIKTRGQQVTLSCSPISGHRSVSWYQQTPGQGLQFLFEYFSETQRNKGNFPGRFSGRQFSNSRSEMNVSTLELGDSALYLCASTYNPRELAGTFANTGELFFGEGSRLTVL.